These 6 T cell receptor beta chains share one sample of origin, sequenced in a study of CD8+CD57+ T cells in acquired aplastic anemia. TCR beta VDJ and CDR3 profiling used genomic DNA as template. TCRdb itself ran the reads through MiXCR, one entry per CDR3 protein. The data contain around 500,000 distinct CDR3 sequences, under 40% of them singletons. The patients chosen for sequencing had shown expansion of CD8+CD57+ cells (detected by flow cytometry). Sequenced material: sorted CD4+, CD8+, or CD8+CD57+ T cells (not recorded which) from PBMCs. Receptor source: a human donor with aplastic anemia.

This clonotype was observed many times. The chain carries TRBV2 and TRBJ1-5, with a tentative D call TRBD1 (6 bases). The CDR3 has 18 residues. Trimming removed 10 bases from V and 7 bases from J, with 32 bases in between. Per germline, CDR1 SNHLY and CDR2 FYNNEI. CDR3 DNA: TGTGCCACCGCCGCCAACCCCCCGGGACACCCCCCGTGGCAGCCCCAGCATTTT. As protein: CATAANPPGHPPWQPQHF.

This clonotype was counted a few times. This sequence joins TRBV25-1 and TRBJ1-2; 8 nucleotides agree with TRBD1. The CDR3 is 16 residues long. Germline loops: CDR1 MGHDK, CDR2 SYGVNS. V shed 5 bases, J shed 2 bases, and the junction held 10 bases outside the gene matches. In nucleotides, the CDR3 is TGTGCCAGCAGTCCCGTGAGGCGACAGGGGAACTATGGCTACACCTTC. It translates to CASSPVRRQGNYGYTF.

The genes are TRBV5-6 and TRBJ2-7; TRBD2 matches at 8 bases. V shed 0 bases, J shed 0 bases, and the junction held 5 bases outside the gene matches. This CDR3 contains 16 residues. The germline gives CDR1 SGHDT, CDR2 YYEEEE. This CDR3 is CASSLDTSGDSYEQYF. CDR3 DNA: TGTGCCAGCAGCTTGGACACTAGCGGTGACTCCTACGAGCAGTACTTC.

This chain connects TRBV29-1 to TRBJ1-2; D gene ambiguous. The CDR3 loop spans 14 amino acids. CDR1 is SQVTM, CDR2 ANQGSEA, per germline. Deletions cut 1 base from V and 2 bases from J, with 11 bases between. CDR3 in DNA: TGCAGCGTTGAAGGGCGCGGGAAAAACTATGGCTACACCTTC. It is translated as CSVEGRGKNYGYTF.

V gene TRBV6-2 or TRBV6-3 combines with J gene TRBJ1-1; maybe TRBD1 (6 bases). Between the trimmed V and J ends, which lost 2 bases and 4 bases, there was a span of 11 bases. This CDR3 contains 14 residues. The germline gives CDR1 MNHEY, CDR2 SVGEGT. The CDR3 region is CASSYGGLGTEAFF. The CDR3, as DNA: TGTGCCAGCAGTTACGGGGGGCTAGGCACTGAAGCTTTCTTT.

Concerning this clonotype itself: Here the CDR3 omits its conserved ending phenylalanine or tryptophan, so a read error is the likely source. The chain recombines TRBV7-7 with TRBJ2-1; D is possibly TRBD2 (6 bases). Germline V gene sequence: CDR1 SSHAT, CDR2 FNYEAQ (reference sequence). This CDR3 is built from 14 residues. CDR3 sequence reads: CASSLSGRFNGQFS. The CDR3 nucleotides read TGTGCTAGCAGCTTAAGTGGGAGGTTCAATGGGCAGTTCTCC.